Below are 18 T cell receptor beta chains sequenced from a single sample in a study of T cells in Graves' hyperthyroidism and ophthalmopathy. Amplified TCR beta CDR3 regions came from RNA transcripts. In the first-round RT-PCR of the TCR CDR3, the HTBI primer set was used. A single record per CDR3 protein comes from TCRdb applying MiXCR to the multiplex PCR reads. The table has more than 300,000 distinct CDR3 sequences, approximately 13% seen once; the top ten hold 20% to 25%. The sample consisted of blood. The receptor set was obtained from a woman under 40 with Graves' hyperthyroidism.

The CDR3: CASRGLAGGSYEQYF. The DNA for the CDR3 is TGTGCCAGCAGAGGACTAGCGGGAGGCTCCTACGAGCAGTACTTC. The J gene is TRBJ2-7, the V gene TRBV6-2 or TRBV6-3, with 14 bases matching TRBD2. There are 15 residues in the CDR3. Germline V gene lookup returns CDR1 MNHEY and CDR2 SVGEGT. Unmatched junction bases numbered 1, after V lost 6 bases and J lost 0 bases.

The chain is built from TRBV19 and TRBJ1-2; TRBD1 matches 7 bases. In germline, CDR1 is LNHDA, CDR2 SQIVND (reference sequence). The CDR3 has 12 residues. The V gene end was trimmed by 4 bases and the J gene end by 8 bases; junction bases not matched to a gene: 4. The CDR3 nucleotides read TGTGCCAGTAGTACCGACAGGGCCGGCTACACCTTC. Amino acid sequence: CASSTDRAGYTF.

Note on this clonotype: This may come from a read error, since a much larger clone is one base off. The gene calls are TRBV3-1 and TRBJ1-1; D gene uncertain. This CDR3 is built from 16 residues. Germline loops: CDR1 LGHDT, CDR2 YNNKEL (reference sequence). The V end lost 3 bases, the J end lost 4 bases, and 18 bases lay between the germline ends. This CDR3 reads CASSHDAAPKITEAFF. The CDR3 coding sequence is TGTGCCAGCAGCCATGATGCAGCACCGAAGATCACTGAAGCTTTCTTT.

The chain recombines TRBV5-1 with TRBJ2-7, with TRBD2 matching over 13 bases. Germline-derived CDR1 and CDR2 are SGHRS and YFSETQ. Trimming removed 4 bases from V and 0 bases from J; junction bases left unmatched: 10. The CDR3 has 18 residues. CDR3 region: CASSAGLAGASGSYEQYF. CDR3 coding DNA: TGCGCCAGCAGCGCCGGACTAGCGGGAGCTTCTGGCTCCTACGAGCAGTACTTC.

As for this clonotype: A much larger clone is a single base away; this may be a read error. V and J are TRBV20-1 and TRBJ2-2, with D possibly matching TRBD2 (6 bases). CDR1 and CDR2 from the germline V gene are DFQATT and SNEGSKA (reference sequence). Deletions cut 8 bases from V and 3 bases from J, with 16 bases between. This CDR3 has 14 residues. CDR3 sequence reads: CSTERVHDTGELFF. The CDR3, as DNA: TGCAGTACTGAGCGGGTACACGACACCGGGGAGCTGTTTTTT.

This clonotype came up a few times. The chain carries TRBV19 and TRBJ2-2, with 13 bases that match TRBD2. The V segment lost 4 bases and the J segment 6 bases; nucleotides outside the gene matches: 5. The CDR3 spans 16 residues. CDR1 LNHDA and CDR2 SQIVND come from the germline V gene (reference sequence). This chain's CDR3 is CASSTVLAGGPGELFF. CDR3 DNA: TGTGCCAGTAGTACCGTACTAGCGGGAGGGCCCGGGGAGCTGTTTTTT.

This clonotype was picked up many times. The chain recombines TRBV20-1 with TRBJ2-7; D perhaps matches TRBD2 (5 bases). Trimming took off 6 bases at V and 7 bases at J, with 22 bases between the two ends. CDR3 length: 14 residues. Germline loops: CDR1 DFQATT, CDR2 SNEGSKA (reference sequence). In DNA form, the CDR3 reads TGCAGTGCCCAACCGGCGGGTCTGGCGAAAGAGCAGTACTTC. Amino acids: CSAQPAGLAKEQYF.

DNA for the CDR3: TGTGCCAGCAGTCCCCGCGGGACGGCCCCCTACTACGAGCAGTACTTC. Protein: CASSPRGTAPYYEQYF. The chain has TRBV12-3 or TRBV12-4 and TRBJ2-7, with a possible D match to TRBD2 (6 bases). V was shortened by 5 bases and J by 3 bases, with 20 bases between the two germline ends. This CDR3 region has 16 residues.

This clonotype was observed many times. The J gene is TRBJ2-2, the V gene TRBV7-9; 13 nucleotides line up with TRBD2. The trim removed 5 bases at V and 4 bases at J, leaving 7 bases unmatched. CDR3 length: 17 residues. The V gene's germline CDR1 is SEHNR and CDR2 FQNEAQ (reference sequence). The CDR3 region is CASSRLAGGVATGELFF. CDR3 coding DNA: TGTGCCAGCAGCCGACTAGCGGGAGGAGTGGCCACCGGGGAGCTGTTTTTT. The entire variable domain, with the rest obtained from reference TRBV7-9 and TRBJ2-2, is as follows: DTGVSQNPRHKITKRGQNVTFRCDPISEHNRLYWYRQTLGQGPEFLTYFQNEAQLEKSRLLSDRFSAERPKGSFSTLEIQRTEQGDSAMYLCASSRLAGGVATGELFFGEGSRLTVL.

This clonotype was seen a few times. The chain uses TRBV30 and TRBJ1-3, with D uncertain. Germline V gene data show CDR1 as GTSNPN and CDR2 as SVGIG (reference sequence). This CDR3 spans 12 amino acids. V lost 4 bases and J lost 4, with 8 bases in between. CDR3 nucleotides: TGTGCCTGGATGAGCCGGGGAAACACCATATATTTT. Translated, it gives CAWMSRGNTIYF.

This clonotype has at least ten counts. The CDR3 nucleotides read TGTGCCAGCAGTTTGGGGGACAGGTGGGGCTACACCTTC. The encoded protein is CASSLGDRWGYTF. The genes are TRBV28 and TRBJ1-2; TRBD1 matches at 8 bases. After removal of 3 bases from V and 8 bases from J, the junction contained 5 bases not matched to a gene. The germline gives CDR1 MDHEN, CDR2 SYDVKM. CDR3 length equals 13 residues.

Many counts were recorded for this clonotype. The CDR3 protein is CASSLDGTRPDTQYF. In nucleotides, the CDR3 is TGCGCCAGCAGCTTAGACGGGACCCGACCAGATACGCAGTATTTT. The chain uses TRBV5-1 and TRBJ2-3; perhaps D is TRBD1 or TRBD2 (5 bases each). The CDR3 totals 15 residues. CDR1 SGHRS and CDR2 YFSETQ come from the germline V gene. Trimming stripped 2 bases from V and 4 bases from J, with 14 bases between.

In its sample, this clonotype was seen many times. This chain uses TRBV24-1 with TRBJ1-1; unclear D gene. This CDR3 is built from 13 residues. Germline CDR1 and CDR2: KGHDR and SFDVKD. V was shortened by 1 base and J by 0 bases, with 2 bases between the two germline ends. This chain's CDR3 is CATSDFLNTEAFF. The CDR3 bases are TGTGCCACCAGTGATTTTCTGAACACTGAAGCTTTCTTT.

This clonotype has a count of ten or more. CDR3 sequence reads: CASMGSRTSGHTDTQYF. DNA of the CDR3: TGTGCCAGCATGGGATCTCGGACTAGCGGGCACACAGATACGCAGTATTTT. The chain carries TRBV2 and TRBJ2-3; TRBD2 matches 11 bases. With V trimmed by 7 bases and J by 2 bases, 11 bases remained unmatched. This CDR3 region has 17 residues. Germline loops: CDR1 SNHLY, CDR2 FYNNEI.

The gene calls are TRBV9 and TRBJ2-2, with 8 nucleotides matching TRBD1. From germline, CDR1 is SGDLS and CDR2 YYNGEE. CDR3 length: 15 amino acids. The V and J ends lost 2 bases and 5 bases, in that order; junction bases with no gene match: 5. Written as DNA, the CDR3 is TGTGCCAGCAGCGTTGACAGGGGTGGGACCGGGGAGCTGTTTTTT. This encodes CASSVDRGGTGELFF. The entire variable domain, with the rest obtained from reference TRBV9 and TRBJ2-2, is as follows: DSGVTQTPKHLITATGQRVTLRCSPRSGDLSVYWYQQSLDQGLQFLIQYYNGEERAKGNILERFSAQQFPDLHSELNLSSLELGDSALYFCASSVDRGGTGELFFGEGSRLTVL.

This clonotype was found many times. The V gene is TRBV12-3 or TRBV12-4, the J gene TRBJ2-1; D is tentatively TRBD1 or TRBD2 (5 bases each). The CDR3 is 18 residues long. The ends were cut back, 7 bases at V and 0 bases at J, with 22 bases in the middle. CDR3 sequence: CASTHRGTFEASYNEQFF. CDR3 sequence (DNA): TGTGCCAGCACTCACCGAGGGACCTTCGAGGCCTCCTACAATGAGCAGTTCTTC.

This clonotype was detected only a few times. The genes are TRBV7-6 and TRBJ1-2, with D possibly TRBD1 on 5 matching bases. Germline lookup yields CDR1 SGHVS and CDR2 FNYEAQ. Between the trimmed V and J ends, which lost 3 bases and 8 bases, there was a span of 16 bases. The CDR3 loop spans 14 amino acids. Here the CDR3 DNA reads TGTGCCAGCAGCTTTGGCAGGGCCCAGGAGGGCTACACCTTC. Translation: CASSFGRAQEGYTF. The full variable domain, with the rest looked up from reference TRBV7-6 and TRBJ1-2, is GAGVSQSPRYKVTKRGQDVALRCDPISGHVSLYWYRQALGQGPEFLTYFNYEAQQDKSGLPNDRFSAERPEGSISTLTIQRTEQRDSAMYRCASSFGRAQEGYTFGSGTRLTVV.

This clonotype was seen only a few times. The CDR3 bases are TGTGCCAGCAGCTTGGATTTGTCTAGCGGGAGTGTGCGCCCAGATACGCAGTATTTT. This translates into CASSLDLSSGSVRPDTQYF. The chain joins TRBV5-5 to TRBJ2-3, with 10 bases lining up with TRBD2. The germline CDR1 and CDR2 sequences are SGHKS and YYEKEE (reference sequence). This CDR3 comprises 19 residues. Trimming took 0 bases from V and 4 from J; bases not matched to a gene: 14.